This entry lists 27 T cell receptor beta chains sequenced from one sample in a study of T cells in Graves' hyperthyroidism and ophthalmopathy. TCR beta CDR3 regions were amplified from RNA transcripts. HTBI primers drove first-round RT-PCR of the TCR CDR3. MiXCR, applied by TCRdb to the multiplex PCR reads, yields one record per CDR3 protein. Of a few hundred thousand distinct CDR3 sequences in the sample, about 14% were seen once. The specimen sequenced was blood. These receptors came from a woman between 40 and 55 years old with Graves' hyperthyroidism.

In this sample, this clonotype turned up a few times. CDR3 sequence reads: CASSQEFHETQYF. In nucleotides, the CDR3 is TGTGCCAGCAGCCAAGAGTTTCACGAGACCCAGTACTTC. The genes are TRBV3-1 and TRBJ2-5; D is unresolved. Germline values: CDR1 LGHDT, CDR2 YNNKEL (reference sequence). The CDR3 spans 13 residues. V dropped 0 bases and J dropped 5 bases, with 7 bases sitting between them.

This clonotype occurred many times. The chain carries TRBV28 and TRBJ2-5, with 9 bases matching TRBD2. The CDR3 runs to 16 residues. V was pared by 6 bases and J by 5 bases, with 13 bases of the junction left unmatched. Per germline, CDR1 MDHEN and CDR2 SYDVKM. The CDR3 sequence is CASRPLGAGGPETQYF. Written as DNA, the CDR3 is TGTGCCAGCAGGCCCCTCGGAGCGGGAGGACCCGAGACCCAGTACTTC.

This clonotype has only a few counts. This sequence joins TRBV18 and TRBJ2-7; no reliable D call. The CDR3 is 14 residues long. Trimming removed 4 bases from V and 1 base from J, with 11 bases in between. In germline, CDR1 is KGHSH, CDR2 LQKENI. The CDR3 DNA reads TGTGCCAGCTCACGACCACCAGCGTCCTACGAGCAGTACTTC. The encoded protein is CASSRPPASYEQYF. Full variable domain (missing parts from reference TRBV18 and TRBJ2-7): NAGVMQNPRHLVRRRGQEARLRCSPMKGHSHVYWYRQLPEEGLKFMVYLQKENIIDESGMPKERFSAEFPKEGPSILRIQQVVRGDSAAYFCASSRPPASYEQYFGPGTRLTVT.

A few counts support this clonotype. In nucleotides, the CDR3 is TGCGCCAGCAGCCAAACCCCGGGACAGGAGCTAGGGGGGCCTTCTGGAAACACCATATATTTT. This gives the protein CASSQTPGQELGGPSGNTIYF. This chain joins TRBV4-1 and TRBJ1-3, with 8 bases fitting TRBD1. Germline CDR1 and CDR2: MGHRA and YSYEKL. CDR3 length: 21 amino acids. V gave up 2 bases and J gave up 1 base; unmatched junction bases: 19.

The chain carries TRBV28 and TRBJ1-4; no reliable D call. Per the germline V gene, CDR1 is MDHEN and CDR2 is SYDVKM. This CDR3 comprises 14 residues. Trimming took off 4 bases at V and 8 bases at J, with 14 bases between the two ends. The CDR3 is CASSYRLYGEKLFF. CDR3 coding DNA: TGTGCCAGCAGTTATAGGCTCTACGGGGAAAAACTGTTTTTT. Variable domain in full (rest from reference TRBV28 and TRBJ1-4): DVKVTQSSRYLVKRTGEKVFLECVQDMDHENMFWYRQDPGLGLRLIYFSYDVKMKEKGDIPEGYSVSREKKERFSLILESASTNQTSMYLCASSYRLYGEKLFFGSGTQLSVL.

Many counts were recorded for this clonotype. V gene TRBV6-2 or TRBV6-3 combines with J gene TRBJ2-5, with 8 bases matching TRBD1. The germline V gene encodes CDR1 MNHEY and CDR2 SVGEGT. The CDR3 is 14 residues long. V shed 6 bases, J shed 7 bases, and the junction held 10 bases outside the gene matches. The CDR3 region has the DNA TGTGCCAGCAGCGAGGGACAGGCCGGTGGGACCCAGTACTTC. It specifies CASSEGQAGGTQYF.

This clonotype came up a few times. The germline gene is not matched at one end of the junction; a read error may be the cause. The chain recombines TRBV18 with TRBJ1-4; maybe TRBD1 (5 bases). The CDR3 is made up of 13 amino acids. Germline CDR1 KGHSH, CDR2 LQKENI. As DNA, the CDR3 is TGTGCCAGCTCGCCGGGGCTTAATGAACAACTGTTTTTT. Its protein is CASSPGLNEQLFF. Full variable domain (rest looked up from reference TRBV18 and TRBJ1-4): NAGVMQNPRHLVRRRGQEARLRCSPMKGHSHVYWYRQLPEEGLKFMVYLQKENIIDESGMPKERFSAEFPKEGPSILRIQQVVRGDSAAYFCASSPGLNEQLFFGSGTQLSVL.

With respect to this clonotype: Given a much more abundant clone one base away, this may be a read error. The chain carries TRBV15 and TRBJ1-6; unclear D gene. The CDR3 sequence is 18 residues long. Per the germline V gene, CDR1 is LNHNV and CDR2 is YYDKDF (reference sequence). CDR3 in amino acids: CATGRDSKVSSYNSPLHF. The CDR3 nucleotides read TGTGCCACCGGCAGAGATTCTAAAGTCAGCTCCTATAATTCACCCCTCCACTTT.

This clonotype has a count of ten or more. V is TRBV28 and J is TRBJ1-5, with no clear D. Trimming shortened V by 3 bases and J by 4 bases, and 13 bases separated the two germline ends. The germline V gene encodes CDR1 MDHEN and CDR2 SYDVKM. The CDR3 is 15 residues long. The DNA of the CDR3 is TGTGCCAGCAGTTTGCGGACGGCAAATAATCAGCCCCAGCATTTT. Encoded protein: CASSLRTANNQPQHF.

At least ten counts were recorded for this clonotype. J is TRBJ1-5 and V is TRBV2; D unresolved. Germline CDR1 reads SNHLY; CDR2 reads FYNNEI. The CDR3 is made up of 14 amino acids. V lost 3 bases, J lost 12 bases, and 18 bases lay in between. Here the CDR3 reads CASSEEDGYQDQHF. The CDR3 DNA follows: TGTGCCAGCAGTGAGGAGGACGGATATCAGGACCAGCATTTT.

CDR3 sequence: CASSFRGIDTGELFF. The CDR3 DNA sequence: TGTGCCAGCAGTTTCCGCGGGATTGACACCGGGGAGCTGTTTTTT. This chain uses TRBV12-3 or TRBV12-4 with TRBJ2-2; D might be TRBD2 (6 bases). CDR3 length: 15 amino acids. V was cut by 3 bases and J by 3 bases, with 11 bases left in between.

In this sample, this clonotype turned up many times. This chain joins TRBV20-1 and TRBJ2-1, with unresolved D. CDR1 DFQATT and CDR2 SNEGSKA come from the germline V gene (reference sequence). CDR3 length: 14 amino acids. Trimming took 0 bases from V and 4 from J, leaving 10 bases between them. CDR3 bases: TGCAGTGCTAGAGACCGCCAGACTTACAATGAGCAGTTCTTC. Its protein is CSARDRQTYNEQFF.

Concerning this clonotype itself: Since a much larger clone is just one base distant, this may be a read error. The chain links TRBV29-1 to TRBJ2-1; possible D gene TRBD2, 5 bases. Germline V gene data show CDR1 as SQVTM and CDR2 as ANQGSEA. This CDR3 is built from 13 residues. The V end was cut by 2 bases, the J end by 5 bases, with 10 bases between. CDR3 sequence reads: CSVEMGDNNEQFF. CDR3 sequence (DNA): TGCAGCGTTGAAATGGGAGACAACAATGAGCAGTTCTTC.

This clonotype has at least ten counts. The chain recombines TRBV10-3 with TRBJ2-7; possible D gene TRBD2, 6 bases. Germline CDR1 ENHRY, CDR2 SYGVKD. The CDR3 loop spans 12 amino acids. Trimming stripped 10 bases from V and 3 bases from J, with 13 bases between. The CDR3 loop is CATMEGRYEQYF. The CDR3 DNA sequence: TGTGCCACCATGGAGGGCCGCTACGAGCAGTACTTC.

This clonotype was seen many times. The CDR3 DNA follows: TGTGCCAGCAGTTTGGGGCCCCGAGATCGCCACACAGATACGCAGTATTTT. Translating it yields CASSLGPRDRHTDTQYF. The V and J genes are TRBV28 and TRBJ2-3, with a tentative D call TRBD1 (5 bases). Per germline, CDR1 MDHEN and CDR2 SYDVKM. The CDR3 consists of 17 residues. V was shortened by 3 bases and J by 2 bases, with 18 bases between the two germline ends. Full variable domain (rest looked up from reference TRBV28 and TRBJ2-3): DVKVTQSSRYLVKRTGEKVFLECVQDMDHENMFWYRQDPGLGLRLIYFSYDVKMKEKGDIPEGYSVSREKKERFSLILESASTNQTSMYLCASSLGPRDRHTDTQYFGPGTRLTVL.

At least ten counts were recorded for this clonotype. The genes are TRBV28 and TRBJ2-5, with 8 nucleotides matching TRBD1. With 6 bases clipped from V and 1 base from J, the junction kept 16 bases outside the gene matches. Germline V gene lookup returns CDR1 MDHEN and CDR2 SYDVKM. The CDR3 is 18 residues long. The CDR3 reads CASRNLADRAPSQETQYF. CDR3 nucleotides: TGTGCCAGCAGGAATCTGGCGGACAGGGCGCCCTCCCAAGAGACCCAGTACTTC.

This clonotype occurred a few times. Just one base apart from a much larger clone, this may be a read error. The chain employs TRBV11-2 and TRBJ2-2; the D is unclear. Germline CDR1 SGHAT, CDR2 FQNNGV. Trimming took off 5 bases at V and 0 bases at J, with 10 bases between the two ends. This CDR3 is 15 amino acids long. The CDR3 region is CASSPANPNTGELFF. The CDR3 DNA reads TGTGCCAGCAGCCCCGCGAACCCGAACACCGGGGAGCTGTTTTTT.

This clonotype was counted at least ten times. The chain carries TRBV30 and TRBJ2-1, with TRBD2 matching 8 bases. This CDR3 is built from 16 residues. The J segment lost 4 bases and the V segment lost 0 bases, leaving 8 bases of the junction unmatched. Germline V gene lookup returns CDR1 GTSNPN and CDR2 SVGIG (reference sequence). CDR3 loop: CAWSVRREGPYNEQFF. The CDR3 DNA sequence: TGTGCCTGGAGTGTACGTCGGGAGGGCCCTTACAATGAGCAGTTCTTC.

In this sample, this clonotype turned up many times. The chain links TRBV7-9 to TRBJ2-2; D is uncertain. V was trimmed by 4 bases and J by 6 bases, leaving 3 bases between them. The CDR3 has 11 residues. CDR1 is SEHNR and CDR2 is FQNEAQ in the germline V gene (reference sequence). The CDR3 DNA follows: TGTGCCAGCAGCTACCCCGGGGAGCTGTTTTTT. Encoded protein: CASSYPGELFF.

The chain is built from TRBV12-3 or TRBV12-4 and TRBJ2-7; the D gene is possibly TRBD2 (5 bases). The CDR3 consists of 13 residues. V was clipped by 5 bases and J by 3 bases, with 11 bases between them. The CDR3 DNA sequence: TGTGCCAGCAGTCCTGACGAGGGCTACGAGCAGTACTTC. Protein sequence: CASSPDEGYEQYF.

The chain uses TRBV9 and TRBJ2-1, with D possibly TRBD2 on 5 matching bases. The ends were cut back, 2 bases at V and 4 bases at J, with 10 bases in the middle. Germline CDR1 SGDLS, CDR2 YYNGEE. The CDR3 length is 14 residues. The CDR3 spells CASSVRDPYNEQFF. The CDR3 region has the DNA TGTGCCAGCAGCGTTCGGGATCCATACAATGAGCAGTTCTTC.

The table lists this clonotype with a few counts. The chain has TRBV5-4 and TRBJ2-7, with 8 bases identical to TRBD1. The V gene end was trimmed by 4 bases and the J gene end by 6 bases; junction bases not matched to a gene: 9. This CDR3 is 14 amino acids long. Looked up from germline, CDR1 is SGHNT and CDR2 is YYREEE (reference sequence). The CDR3 DNA reads as TGTGCCAGCAGCACACCCACAGGGGGAGGCGAGCAGTACTTC. This codes for CASSTPTGGGEQYF.

This clonotype was seen a handful of times. The CDR3 region has the DNA TGCAGCGTTAATTCTGCAGATACGCAGTATTTT. It is translated as CSVNSADTQYF. The chain combines TRBV29-1 with TRBJ2-3; D not certain. The ends were cut back, 5 bases at V and 4 bases at J, with 7 bases in the middle. The germline V gene has CDR1 SQVTM and CDR2 ANQGSEA. The length of the CDR3 is 11 residues.

Comments on this clonotype: One base away lies a much larger clone, so this may be a sequencing read error. The rearrangement links TRBV30 to TRBJ2-7, with TRBD2 as a possible D gene (5 bases). V lost 6 bases and J 3 bases, leaving 12 bases between the germline ends. From germline, CDR1 is GTSNPN and CDR2 SVGIG (reference sequence). This CDR3 has 12 residues. CDR3 residues: CACSLEGYEQYF. The CDR3 region has the DNA TGTGCCTGCAGTTTAGAGGGCTACGAGCAGTACTTC.

In its sample, this clonotype was seen many times. This chain links TRBV30 with TRBJ2-7; possible D gene TRBD2, 5 bases. The V gene's germline CDR1 is GTSNPN and CDR2 SVGIG (reference sequence). This CDR3 has 13 amino acids. V was trimmed by 0 bases and J by 2 bases, leaving 8 bases between them. The CDR3 spells CAWSVPGTYEQYF. The DNA for the CDR3 is TGTGCCTGGAGTGTACCCGGGACCTACGAGCAGTACTTC.

This clonotype was observed at least ten times. This CDR3 reads CASSEYQLSITGELFF. The CDR3 region has the DNA TGTGCCAGCAGTGAATACCAGCTTTCGATCACCGGGGAGCTGTTTTTT. This chain joins TRBV6-1 and TRBJ2-2; D is ambiguous. Germline loops: CDR1 MNHNS, CDR2 SASEGT. The V end lost 2 bases, the J end lost 4 bases, and 14 bases lay between the germline ends. CDR3 length equals 16 residues.

This clonotype turned up a few times. The V gene is TRBV6-5, the J gene TRBJ2-7, with D possibly matching TRBD2 (6 bases). Germline CDR1 MNHEY, CDR2 SVGAGI. Trimming took off 5 bases at V and 2 bases at J, with 19 bases between the two ends. The CDR3 contains 16 residues. CDR3 nucleotides: TGTGCCAGCAGTACACGACTAGGCACCTCGGCCTACGAGCAGTACTTC. This translates into CASSTRLGTSAYEQYF.